This note documents a single T cell receptor (beta chain) sequence. Its antigen is unknown. Only in-frame clones appear in the TCRdb table, and some are missing; sequencing was by immunoSEQ multiplex PCR. The table has roughly 70,000 clones, about 78% seen once; the top ten hold approximately 5%. This entry comes from a study of PD-1 blockade in mismatch repair-deficient tumors. CDR3 length: 16 residues. The V segment lost 4 bases and the J segment 3 bases; nucleotides outside the gene matches: 7. Germline values: CDR1 SGHNT, CDR2 YYREEE (reference sequence). Study results and limitations: Rapid post-treatment expansion, then contraction, generally preceding radiologic response, marked tumor-resident clones.

The receptor was derived from an adult with mismatch repair-deficient cancer. V is TRBV5-4 and J is TRBJ2-7, with TRBD2 matching over 13 bases. Sample: peripheral blood, taken 2 weeks after starting pembrolizumab. The CDR3 region has the DNA TGTGCCAGCAGCCCACCCGGGACTAGCGGGAACTACGAGCAGTACTTC. Amino acids: CASSPPGTSGNYEQYF.